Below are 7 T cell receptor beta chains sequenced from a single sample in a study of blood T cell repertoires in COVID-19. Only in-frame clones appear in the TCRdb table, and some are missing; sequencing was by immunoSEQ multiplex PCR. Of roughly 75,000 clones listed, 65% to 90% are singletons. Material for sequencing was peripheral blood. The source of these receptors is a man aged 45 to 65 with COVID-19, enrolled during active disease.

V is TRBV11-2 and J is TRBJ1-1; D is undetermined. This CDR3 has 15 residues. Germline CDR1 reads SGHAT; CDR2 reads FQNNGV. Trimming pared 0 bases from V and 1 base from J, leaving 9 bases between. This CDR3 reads CASSLERRGNTEAFF. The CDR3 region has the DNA TGTGCCAGCAGCTTAGAACGTAGAGGGAACACTGAAGCTTTCTTT.

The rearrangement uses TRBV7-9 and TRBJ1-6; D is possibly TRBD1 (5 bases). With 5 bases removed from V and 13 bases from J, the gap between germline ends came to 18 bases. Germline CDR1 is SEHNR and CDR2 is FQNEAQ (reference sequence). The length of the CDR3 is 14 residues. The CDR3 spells CASSVGGDLVPLHF. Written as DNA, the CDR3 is TGTGCCAGCAGCGTGGGGGGAGACTTGGTTCCCCTCCACTTT.

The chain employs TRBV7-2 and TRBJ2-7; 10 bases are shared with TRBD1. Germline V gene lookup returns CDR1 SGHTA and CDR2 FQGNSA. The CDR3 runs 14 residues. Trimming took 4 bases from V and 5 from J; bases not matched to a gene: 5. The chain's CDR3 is CASSYQTGGDEQYF. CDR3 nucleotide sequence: TGTGCCAGCAGCTACCAGACAGGGGGCGACGAGCAGTACTTC.

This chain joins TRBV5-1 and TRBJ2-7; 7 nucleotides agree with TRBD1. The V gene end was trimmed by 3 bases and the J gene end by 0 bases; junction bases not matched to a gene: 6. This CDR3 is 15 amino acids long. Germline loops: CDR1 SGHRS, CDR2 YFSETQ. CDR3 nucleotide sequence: TGCGCCAGCAGCTCCACCTGGGACAGCTCCTACGAGCAGTACTTC. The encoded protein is CASSSTWDSSYEQYF.

In DNA, the CDR3 is TGTGCCAGTAGTAGGGGACTAGCCTACGAGCAGTACTTC. Its translation: CASSRGLAYEQYF. The V call is TRBV19, the J call TRBJ2-7; 8 bases agree with TRBD2. V shed 4 bases, J shed 2 bases, and the junction held 1 base outside the gene matches. Germline CDR1 reads LNHDA; CDR2 reads SQIVND (reference sequence). CDR3 length equals 13 residues.

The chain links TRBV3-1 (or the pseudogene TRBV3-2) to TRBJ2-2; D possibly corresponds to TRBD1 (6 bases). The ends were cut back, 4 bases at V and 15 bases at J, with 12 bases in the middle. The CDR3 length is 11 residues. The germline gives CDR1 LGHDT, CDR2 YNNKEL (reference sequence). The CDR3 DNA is TGTGCCAGCAGCCGGGACATGAGGGTGTTTTTT. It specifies CASSRDMRVFF.

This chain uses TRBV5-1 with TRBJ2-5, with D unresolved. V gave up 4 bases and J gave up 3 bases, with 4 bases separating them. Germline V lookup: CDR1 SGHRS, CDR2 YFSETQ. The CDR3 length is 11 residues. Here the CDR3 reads CASSLKETQYF. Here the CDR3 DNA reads TGCGCCAGCAGCCTTAAAGAGACCCAGTACTTC.